Each of the 23 T cell receptor beta chains below was sequenced from the same sample in a study of T-cell memory formation after mild COVID-19. MiXCR, run by TCRdb on the 5' RACE reads, gives a single entry per CDR3 protein. The table has about 430,000 distinct CDR3 sequences, 20% to 25% seen once. The sequenced sample was PBMCs or a T cell subset sorted from them (not recorded which). The receptors here all came from an adult woman who had mild COVID-19 (a few samples of this study predate the infection). Cell type and time point are not known.

This chain connects TRBV5-5 to TRBJ2-1, with 10 bases identical to TRBD2. Germline trimming cut 5 bases from V and 4 bases from J; bases unmatched to any gene: 12. The CDR3 runs 17 residues. Germline lookup yields CDR1 SGHKS and CDR2 YYEKEE (reference sequence). DNA for the CDR3: TGTGCCAGCAGGCGAAAGACGGGGACTAGCGTTTACAATGAGCAGTTCTTC. It specifies CASRRKTGTSVYNEQFF.

V and J are TRBV7-3 and TRBJ2-1; TRBD2 agrees at 8 bases. The length of the CDR3 is 17 residues. Germline V gene lookup returns CDR1 SGHTA and CDR2 FQGTGA. V lost 0 bases and J lost 5; bases outside the gene matches: 9. CDR3 loop: CASSLTPPGGGNNEQFF. In DNA, the CDR3 is TGTGCCAGCAGCTTAACCCCCCCGGGAGGGGGAAACAATGAGCAGTTCTTC.

The V call is TRBV29-1, the J call TRBJ2-7; no definite D call. CDR1 is SQVTM and CDR2 is ANQGSEA in the germline V gene. V lost 5 bases and J lost 2, with 13 bases in between. This CDR3 is 13 amino acids long. The CDR3 bases are TGCAGCGTTTTACCGGTTGGACCCTACGAGCAGTACTTC. Its protein product is CSVLPVGPYEQYF.

This clonotype was detected only a few times. This rearrangement joins TRBV15 to TRBJ2-3, with D perhaps assigned TRBD1 or TRBD2 (5 bases each). Trimming took 0 bases from V and 0 from J, leaving 10 bases between them. Germline loops: CDR1 LNHNV, CDR2 YYDKDF (reference sequence). The CDR3 loop spans 16 amino acids. In DNA form, the CDR3 reads TGTGCCACCAGCAGAGAGATTTGGGGGAGCACAGATACGCAGTATTTT. Protein: CATSREIWGSTDTQYF.

V gene TRBV5-1 combines with J gene TRBJ1-2; D remains ambiguous. This CDR3 comprises 11 residues. Deletions cut 5 bases from V and 5 bases from J, with 7 bases between. Per germline, CDR1 SGHRS and CDR2 YFSETQ. The CDR3 sequence is CASRDAYGYTF. DNA of the CDR3: TGCGCCAGCAGGGACGCTTATGGCTACACCTTC.

Here the CDR3 DNA reads TGTGCCTGGAGTGGGGCGAGTAATGAAAAACTGTTTTTT. It translates to CAWSGASNEKLFF. The rearrangement uses TRBV30 and TRBJ1-4; D is undetermined. Looked up from germline, CDR1 is GTSNPN and CDR2 is SVGIG (reference sequence). The ends were cut back, 1 base at V and 4 bases at J, with 7 bases in the middle. This CDR3 contains 13 residues.

The chain links TRBV2 to TRBJ1-5, with D maybe TRBD1 (5 bases). This CDR3 contains 14 residues. CDR1 and CDR2 (germline): SNHLY, FYNNEI. Deletions cut 3 bases from V and 2 bases from J, with 8 bases between. The CDR3 region has the DNA TGTGCCAGCAGTGACAGGGTGGGCAATCAGCCCCAGCATTTT. Its protein product is CASSDRVGNQPQHF.

The rearrangement uses TRBV29-1 and TRBJ2-2; 8 nucleotides line up with TRBD1. V shed 8 bases, J shed 2 bases, and the junction held 4 bases outside the gene matches. Germline CDR1 is SQVTM and CDR2 is ANQGSEA. This CDR3 has 13 residues. The DNA of the CDR3 is TGCAGCTCGGGACAGGAAAACACCGGGGAGCTGTTTTTT. This sequence encodes CSSGQENTGELFF.

This clonotype occurred a few times. The chain couples TRBV29-1 to TRBJ2-3; 12 bases are a match to TRBD2. Germline CDR1 is SQVTM and CDR2 is ANQGSEA. V shed 6 bases, J shed 1 base, and the junction held 2 bases outside the gene matches. CDR3 length equals 14 residues. CDR3 amino acids: CSVPSGGGTDTQYF. CDR3 DNA: TGCAGCGTACCTAGCGGGGGGGGCACAGATACGCAGTATTTT.

In nucleotides, the CDR3 is TGCAGCGCCAGGGTCGAGGGGATGAGCACTGAAGCTTTCTTT. It translates to CSARVEGMSTEAFF. The chain couples TRBV29-1 to TRBJ1-1; TRBD1 is a possible D gene (5 bases). Germline lookup yields CDR1 SQVTM and CDR2 ANQGSEA. There are 14 residues in the CDR3. The V end was cut by 7 bases, the J end by 4 bases, with 19 bases between.

This clonotype has only a few counts. V gene TRBV7-9 combines with J gene TRBJ1-1; D is undetermined. Trimming removed 2 bases from V and 4 bases from J, with 11 bases in between. CDR1 is SEHNR, CDR2 FQNEAQ, per germline (reference sequence). CDR3 length equals 14 residues. The CDR3 here is CASSLKDSSTEAFF. The CDR3 nucleotides are TGTGCCAGCAGCTTAAAGGATAGCAGCACTGAAGCTTTCTTT.

The chain carries TRBV7-6 and TRBJ2-1, with D perhaps matching TRBD2 (5 bases). Germline loops: CDR1 SGHVS, CDR2 FNYEAQ. Trimming removed 5 bases at V and 10 bases at J, with 15 bases between. The CDR3 is 13 amino acids. CDR3 sequence reads: CASSPPPEDEQFF. The DNA of the CDR3 is TGTGCCAGCAGCCCCCCCCCGGAGGACGAGCAGTTCTTC.

V gene TRBV15 combines with J gene TRBJ1-1, with a possible D match to TRBD1 (5 bases). The CDR3 runs to 14 residues. Germline CDR1 and CDR2: LNHNV and YYDKDF (reference sequence). Trimming stripped 2 bases from V and 1 base from J, with 8 bases between. CDR3 sequence reads: CATSRNTGNTEAFF. DNA for the CDR3: TGTGCCACCAGCAGAAATACAGGGAACACTGAAGCTTTCTTT.

The V and J genes are TRBV9 and TRBJ2-3; D is unclear. This CDR3 is 15 amino acids long. CDR1 SGDLS and CDR2 YYNGEE come from the germline V gene. The ends were cut back, 3 bases at V and 2 bases at J, with 13 bases in the middle. In DNA, the CDR3 is TGTGCCAGCAGCGCGACTCTTACGCCCACAGATACGCAGTATTTT. Encoded protein: CASSATLTPTDTQYF.

The chain is built from TRBV6-2 or TRBV6-3 and TRBJ2-2; D remains unclear. This CDR3 has 15 residues. Trimming took off 0 bases at V and 4 bases at J, with 9 bases between the two ends. From germline, CDR1 is MNHEY and CDR2 SVGEGT. CDR3 in DNA: TGTGCCAGCAGTTACTCACCGGGCACCACCGGGGAGCTGTTTTTT. Protein sequence: CASSYSPGTTGELFF.

This sequence joins TRBV30 and TRBJ2-1, with 7 bases that match TRBD1. The CDR3 runs to 15 residues. The junction had 4 bases not matched to a gene; V was cut back by 2 bases and J by 0 bases. The germline V gene has CDR1 GTSNPN and CDR2 SVGIG (reference sequence). This chain's CDR3 is CAWSSQGSSYNEQFF. The CDR3 coding sequence is TGTGCCTGGAGTTCACAGGGGAGCTCCTACAATGAGCAGTTCTTC.

The chain joins TRBV30 to TRBJ1-2; no definite D call. Between the trimmed V and J ends, which lost 0 bases and 4 bases, there was a span of 21 bases. Germline CDR1 GTSNPN, CDR2 SVGIG (reference sequence). The CDR3 consists of 17 residues. The CDR3 spells CAWSVPNYTPSFYGYTF. CDR3 coding DNA: TGTGCCTGGAGTGTACCTAACTATACTCCCTCCTTCTATGGCTACACCTTC.

V is TRBV24-1 and J is TRBJ2-1; tentative D call: TRBD2 (6 bases). The CDR3 length is 17 residues. V dropped 5 bases and J dropped 6 bases, with 22 bases sitting between them. Germline CDR1 KGHDR, CDR2 SFDVKD. The CDR3, as DNA: TGTGCCACCAGTGCCCCTCCGGGAGCCGCTCGGACCAATGAGCAGTTCTTC. Its translation: CATSAPPGAARTNEQFF.

This clonotype was found a few times. The chain uses TRBV7-9 and TRBJ1-2, with 8 bases lining up with TRBD1. The CDR3 sequence is 11 residues long. The J segment lost 11 bases and the V segment lost 3 bases, leaving 2 bases of the junction unmatched. CDR1 and CDR2 (germline): SEHNR, FQNEAQ (reference sequence). DNA for the CDR3: TGTGCCAGCAGCTTGGACAGGGTGTACACCTTC. Translating gives CASSLDRVYTF. Using reference TRBV7-9 and TRBJ1-2 for the parts outside the CDR3, the full variable domain is DTGVSQNPRHKITKRGQNVTFRCDPISEHNRLYWYRQTLGQGPEFLTYFQNEAQLEKSRLLSDRFSAERPKGSFSTLEIQRTEQGDSAMYLCASSLDRVYTFGSGTRLTVV.

This chain links TRBV12-3 or TRBV12-4 with TRBJ1-1; D perhaps matches TRBD1 (6 bases). V lost 6 bases and J 7 bases, leaving 15 bases between the germline ends. CDR3 length equals 13 residues. The CDR3 nucleotides read TGTGCCAGCAGCTCGGGACATAGAGTTGAAGCTTTCTTT. This encodes CASSSGHRVEAFF.

The chain joins TRBV5-4 to TRBJ2-1, with a weak D call TRBD2 (5 bases). CDR3 length equals 15 residues. V was shortened by 1 base and J by 7 bases, with 15 bases between the two germline ends. Germline lookup yields CDR1 SGHNT and CDR2 YYREEE (reference sequence). Here the CDR3 reads CASSLRPSSENEQFF. The DNA for the CDR3 is TGTGCCAGCAGCTTGCGGCCTAGCTCGGAGAATGAGCAGTTCTTC.

The chain employs TRBV19 and TRBJ1-5, with no clear D. The V and J ends lost 1 base and 6 bases respectively, with 10 bases between them. Germline V gene lookup returns CDR1 LNHDA and CDR2 SQIVND (reference sequence). There are 14 residues in the CDR3. CDR3: CASSIGPATQPQHF. CDR3 nucleotides: TGTGCCAGTAGTATAGGACCGGCCACTCAGCCCCAGCATTTT.

The V and J genes are TRBV18 and TRBJ1-1; D remains unclear. CDR3 size: 14 residues. Germline-derived CDR1 and CDR2 are KGHSH and LQKENI. V was trimmed by 3 bases and J by 1 base, leaving 9 bases between them. The CDR3 sequence: CASSPSRANTEAFF. The CDR3 bases are TGTGCCAGCTCACCCTCCCGGGCGAACACTGAAGCTTTCTTT.